Presented here are 20 T cell receptor beta chains from one specimen sequenced in a study of blood T cell repertoires in COVID-19. This table comes from immunoSEQ multiplex PCR, and its TCRdb copy is limited to in-frame clones, with some not included. The sample lists a few hundred thousand clones; 75% to 90% were seen once. The sample taken for sequencing was peripheral blood. These receptors were obtained from a middle-aged woman who had recovered from COVID-19.

CDR3 residues: CASSPQGAKGEAFF. CDR3 sequence (DNA): TGTGCCAGCTCACCACAGGGGGCTAAGGGTGAAGCTTTCTTT. V and J are TRBV18 and TRBJ1-1, with 7 positions matching TRBD1. The J segment lost 7 bases and the V segment lost 1 base, leaving 6 bases of the junction unmatched. Germline CDR1 KGHSH, CDR2 LQKENI. This CDR3 region has 14 residues.

J is TRBJ2-1 and V is TRBV7-2; 8 bases line up with TRBD2. Germline lookup yields CDR1 SGHTA and CDR2 FQGNSA. There are 17 residues in the CDR3. Trimming took 5 bases from V and 6 from J; bases not matched to a gene: 15. CDR3: CASSDQAGGLVGNEQFF. DNA for the CDR3: TGTGCCAGCAGCGACCAGGCCGGGGGACTAGTTGGCAATGAGCAGTTCTTC.

The chain couples TRBV2 to TRBJ1-1; 8 nucleotides agree with TRBD1. This CDR3 comprises 15 residues. V was clipped by 7 bases and J by 1 base; unmatched bases: 8. Germline CDR1 is SNHLY and CDR2 is FYNNEI. CDR3 sequence: CASTGQGLSNTEAFF. DNA of the CDR3: TGTGCCAGCACCGGACAGGGTCTCTCGAACACTGAAGCTTTCTTT.

This chain connects TRBV5-4 to TRBJ2-1; TRBD2 agrees at 7 bases. V lost 0 bases to trimming and J lost 7 bases; unmatched junction nucleotides: 16. The V gene's germline CDR1 is SGHNT and CDR2 YYREEE (reference sequence). The CDR3 covers 18 residues. The CDR3 region has the DNA TGTGCCAGCAGCTTGGGTCCTAGCGGCGTGGGGGGTAGGAATGAGCAGTTCTTC. This sequence encodes CASSLGPSGVGGRNEQFF.

V and J are TRBV24-1 and TRBJ2-1, with 9 bases that match TRBD1. CDR3 length: 17 amino acids. The germline V gene encodes CDR1 KGHDR and CDR2 SFDVKD. The trim removed 3 bases at V and 0 bases at J, leaving 5 bases unmatched. Here the CDR3 DNA reads TGTGCCACCAGTGATCTGGACAGGGGCAACTCCTACAATGAGCAGTTCTTC. Translation: CATSDLDRGNSYNEQFF.

This chain links TRBV4-1 with TRBJ2-7; D perhaps matches TRBD1 (6 bases). Trimming took 3 bases from V and 3 from J, leaving 12 bases between them. Germline V gene data show CDR1 as MGHRA and CDR2 as YSYEKL. The CDR3 contains 14 residues. As DNA, the CDR3 is TGCGCCAGCAGCCAGGGGGACACCGTCTACGAGCAGTACTTC. Translating it yields CASSQGDTVYEQYF.

The rearrangement joins TRBV30 to TRBJ1-4; D uncertain. CDR3 size: 14 residues. The V and J ends lost 2 bases and 0 bases respectively, with 7 bases between them. Germline V CDR1 and CDR2: GTSNPN, SVGIG (reference sequence). The CDR3 reads CAWSSPATNEKLFF. CDR3 coding DNA: TGTGCCTGGAGTTCCCCGGCAACTAATGAAAAACTGTTTTTT.

This CDR3 is CAISAISGTQETQYF. CDR3 coding DNA: TGTGCCATCAGTGCGATATCCGGGACACAAGAGACCCAGTACTTC. This chain joins TRBV10-3 and TRBJ2-5; D perhaps matches TRBD1 (6 bases). This CDR3 has 15 amino acids. The germline V gene encodes CDR1 ENHRY and CDR2 SYGVKD. V lost 4 bases and J 2 bases, leaving 14 bases between the germline ends.

The DNA of the CDR3 is TGTGCCAGCACCAGCCAGCGACAGGGCTATCAGCCCCAGCATTTT. It translates to CASTSQRQGYQPQHF. The rearrangement links TRBV2 to TRBJ1-5, with TRBD1 matching over 7 bases. The CDR3 extends over 15 amino acids. V lost 7 bases to trimming and J lost 5 bases; unmatched junction nucleotides: 11. CDR1 is SNHLY and CDR2 is FYNNEI in the germline V gene.

CDR3 sequence reads: CASSHRLAGGIFF. CDR3 coding DNA: TGTGCCAGCAGCCACAGACTAGCGGGGGGTATTTTCTTC. The rearrangement links TRBV14 to TRBJ2-1, with 13 bases aligning to TRBD2. This CDR3 is built from 13 residues. The J segment lost 16 bases and the V segment lost 3 bases, leaving 6 bases of the junction unmatched. CDR1 SGHDN and CDR2 FVKESK come from the germline V gene.

V and J are TRBV19 and TRBJ1-2; the D gene is possibly TRBD1 (6 bases). This CDR3 has 13 residues. Trimming left V 6 bases short and J 4 bases short, with 12 bases between. Germline V gene lookup returns CDR1 LNHDA and CDR2 SQIVND (reference sequence). CDR3 residues: CASSITGFYGYTF. Written as DNA, the CDR3 is TGTGCCAGTAGCATTACAGGGTTCTATGGCTACACCTTC.

This clone was detected only once. This chain connects TRBV3-1 (or the pseudogene TRBV3-2) to TRBJ2-1; D is possibly TRBD1 (6 bases). The V gene's germline CDR1 is LGHDT and CDR2 YNNKEL (reference sequence). The CDR3 spans 16 residues. V lost 0 bases and J lost 6, with 15 bases in between. CDR3 sequence: CASSQDLTGRGNEQFF. Here the CDR3 DNA reads TGTGCCAGCAGCCAAGATCTGACAGGACGGGGCAATGAGCAGTTCTTC.

This chain uses TRBV11-2 with TRBJ2-5; 10 nucleotides line up with TRBD1. The CDR3 spans 16 residues. Looked up from germline, CDR1 is SGHAT and CDR2 is FQNNGV. Trimming cost V 5 bases and J 5 bases; bases outside gene matches: 11. The CDR3 sequence: CASSPGQGGVTETQYF. CDR3 nucleotides: TGTGCCAGCAGCCCTGGACAGGGGGGCGTTACGGAGACCCAGTACTTC.

The rearrangement uses TRBV6-4 and TRBJ1-1, with D hard to call. This CDR3 comprises 13 residues. V dropped 5 bases and J dropped 2 bases, with 9 bases sitting between them. Germline CDR1 is MRHNA and CDR2 is SNTAGT. The CDR3 bases are TGTGCCAGCAGTCGAGGGTCAAACACTGAAGCTTTCTTT. Translated, it gives CASSRGSNTEAFF.

This clone occurred a few times. The chain couples TRBV27 to TRBJ2-2; perhaps TRBD2 as D (5 bases). This CDR3 contains 15 residues. In germline, CDR1 is MNHEY, CDR2 SMNVEV (reference sequence). V shed 2 bases and J shed 1 base, with 8 bases lying between them. CDR3 sequence reads: CASSLVARNTGELFF. CDR3 in DNA: TGTGCCAGCAGTTTAGTAGCGAGGAACACCGGGGAGCTGTTTTTT.

The chain couples TRBV30 to TRBJ2-7, with 8 bases identical to TRBD2. V trimming: 3 bases; J trimming: 2 bases; junction bases outside the gene matches: 9. Germline lookup yields CDR1 GTSNPN and CDR2 SVGIG (reference sequence). CDR3 length equals 15 residues. DNA of the CDR3: TGTGCCTGGAGCAAGAGCGGGAGAAGGGCCTACGAGCAGTACGTC. It yields the protein CAWSKSGRRAYEQYV.

This chain joins TRBV2 and TRBJ1-4; D might be TRBD1 (5 bases). Germline V gene data show CDR1 as SNHLY and CDR2 as FYNNEI. Trimming left V 3 bases short and J 10 bases short, with 6 bases between. The CDR3 has 11 residues. Here the CDR3 DNA reads TGTGCCAGCAGTGAGGGGGGAAAACTGTTTTTT. Translated: CASSEGGKLFF.

The chain joins TRBV9 to TRBJ2-1, with TRBD2 matching over 7 bases. Germline-derived CDR1 and CDR2 are SGDLS and YYNGEE. There are 22 residues in the CDR3. V shed 0 bases, J shed 0 bases, and the junction held 21 bases outside the gene matches. The CDR3 DNA sequence: TGTGCCAGCAGCGTAGCCGCAAACAGCGGCAGCGGGGTTTCCGTCTCCTACAATGAGCAGTTCTTC. It codes for CASSVAANSGSGVSVSYNEQFF.

Only one count was recorded for this clone. The gene calls are TRBV5-6 and TRBJ2-7; TRBD1 matches 8 bases. The CDR3 is made up of 14 amino acids. The germline V gene has CDR1 SGHDT and CDR2 YYEEEE. The trim removed 4 bases at V and 3 bases at J, leaving 6 bases unmatched. The CDR3 region is CASSPRDRYYEQYF. The CDR3 nucleotides are TGTGCCAGCAGCCCCCGGGACAGGTACTACGAGCAGTACTTC.

CDR3 region: CASSLKRGPENQPQHF. The CDR3 bases are TGTGCCAGCAGCTTAAAAAGGGGGCCGGAGAATCAGCCCCAGCATTTT. This rearrangement joins TRBV7-3 to TRBJ1-5, with 7 bases aligning to TRBD1. The J segment lost 4 bases and the V segment lost 1 base, leaving 7 bases of the junction unmatched. The CDR3 contains 16 residues. CDR1 SGHTA and CDR2 FQGTGA come from the germline V gene.